This TCR beta chain is from a study of ipilimumab plus nivolumab after autologous stem cell transplantation. Patients received nivolumab 3 mg/kg at weeks 1, 4, 7, 10, then fortnightly to week 26. Data came from immunoSEQ multiplex PCR; TCRdb stores just in-frame clones and leaves some out. The profile shows approximately 40,000 clones, 90% to 95% of them singletons. The V gene's germline CDR1 is SGDLS and CDR2 YYNGEE. CDR3 length: 13 amino acids. V was shortened by 4 bases and J by 4 bases, with 11 bases between the two germline ends. The chain combines TRBV9 with TRBJ1-2; D is perhaps TRBD1 (5 bases). This material consisted of PBMCs, taken in a trial of ipilimumab plus nivolumab as post-transplant consolidation. The clonotype originates from a male donor with multiple myeloma. Here the CDR3 reads CASSTDKFYGYTF. The DNA of the CDR3 is TGTGCCAGCAGCACGGACAAATTCTATGGCTACACCTTC.